These 7 T cell receptor beta chains were all obtained from the same sample, sequenced in a study of CD8 T cells in Susac syndrome. With random hexamers, 0.5 to 1 ug RNA was reverse transcribed. TCRdb independently ran MiXCR on the immunoSEQ multiplex PCR reads; one entry per CDR3 protein. The table has 150,000 to 200,000 distinct CDR3 sequences, around 96% seen once. The sample was CD4+ T cells from PBMCs. Source of these receptors: a human donor in good health.

The V call is TRBV7-9, the J call TRBJ1-2; D gene unclear. CDR3 length equals 14 residues. Trimming took 2 bases from V and 0 from J, leaving 7 bases between them. The germline V gene has CDR1 SEHNR and CDR2 FQNEAQ (reference sequence). As DNA, the CDR3 is TGTGCCAGCAGCTTACACGGAGCTAACTATGGCTACACCTTC. Translated: CASSLHGANYGYTF.

The gene calls are TRBV20-1 and TRBJ1-1; D gene uncertain. The CDR3 runs 13 residues. The V end was cut by 3 bases, the J end by 1 base, with 9 bases between. Per the germline V gene, CDR1 is DFQATT and CDR2 is SNEGSKA (reference sequence). As DNA, the CDR3 is TGCAGTGCTAGGCCGGACGGGAACACTGAAGCTTTCTTT. Protein product: CSARPDGNTEAFF.

The chain recombines TRBV3-1 with TRBJ2-7; TRBD2 matches 7 bases. CDR1 is LGHDT, CDR2 YNNKEL, per germline (reference sequence). CDR3 length: 14 amino acids. The ends lost 5 bases at V and 3 bases at J; junction bases unmatched: 7. The CDR3 is CASSVGEGSYEQYF. CDR3 sequence (DNA): TGTGCCAGCAGCGTCGGGGAGGGGAGCTACGAGCAGTACTTC.

This clonotype was seen once. The chain recombines TRBV6-5 with TRBJ1-2; 7 bases map to TRBD1. V lost 5 bases, J lost 1 base, and 1 base stayed unmatched. This CDR3 has 13 amino acids. Germline-derived CDR1 and CDR2 are MNHEY and SVGAGI. The CDR3 spells CASSTGDNYGYTF. CDR3 nucleotide sequence: TGTGCCAGCAGTACAGGGGATAACTATGGCTACACCTTC.

The J gene is TRBJ2-1, the V gene TRBV6-2 or TRBV6-3; 10 bases match TRBD2. V lost 6 bases, J lost 13 bases, and 3 bases stayed unmatched. Germline CDR1 MNHEY, CDR2 SVGEGT. The CDR3 sequence is 11 residues long. The CDR3, as DNA: TGTGCCAGCAGGGTAGCGGGGGGACAGTTCTTC. Translated, it gives CASRVAGGQFF.

This rearrangement joins TRBV6-2 or TRBV6-3 to TRBJ1-5, with D possibly matching TRBD1 (6 bases). The CDR3 is 16 amino acids. CDR1 and CDR2 from the germline V gene are MNHEY and SVGEGT. The ends were cut back, 2 bases at V and 3 bases at J, with 14 bases in the middle. CDR3 DNA sequence: TGTGCCAGCAGTTACGCCTACCGGGGGCCCAATCAGCCCCAGCATTTT. Protein sequence: CASSYAYRGPNQPQHF.

The chain recombines TRBV5-1 with TRBJ1-1; D ambiguous. CDR1 and CDR2 (germline): SGHRS, YFSETQ. This CDR3 has 16 amino acids. Trimming removed 4 bases from V and 1 base from J, with 17 bases in between. For the CDR3, the DNA is TGCGCCAGCAGCCAGTACGAGGGAGTTGGGAACACTGAAGCTTTCTTT. This gives the protein CASSQYEGVGNTEAFF.